Following are 18 T cell receptor beta chains from one sample sequenced in a study of beta chain features in type 1 diabetes. Study outcomes and limitations: Significant though moderate, a shortening of TCRB CDR3s appeared in all four CD4+ subsets of Type 1 diabetes patients.

These receptors' antigens are unknown. Expressed TCRB transcripts got sequenced, as all isolated RNA was reverse transcribed. Only in-frame clones appear in the TCRdb table, and some are missing; sequencing was by immunoSEQ multiplex PCR. The sample includes 250,000 to 350,000 clones, approximately 15% seen only once; the top ten take 0.015% to 0.02%. The specimen sequenced was naive CD4+ T cells from blood. All receptors come from a man aged 25 to 40 with type 1 diabetes.

The V call is TRBV18, the J call TRBJ1-1, with D possibly TRBD1 on 5 matching bases. The CDR3 spans 14 residues. Germline CDR1 is KGHSH and CDR2 is LQKENI. Between the trimmed V and J ends, which lost 3 bases and 7 bases, there was a span of 15 bases. The CDR3 is CASSPRRDKGEAFF. The CDR3 nucleotides are TGTGCCAGCTCACCTCGCAGGGATAAGGGTGAAGCTTTCTTT.

This clone was detected only once. The CDR3 DNA sequence: TGTGCCAGCTCAACCGAGAGGAGGAATGAGCAGTTCTTC. Amino acids: CASSTERRNEQFF. V is TRBV18 and J is TRBJ2-1; TRBD2 is a possible D gene (5 bases). The CDR3 is 13 amino acids. Trimming removed 5 bases at V and 7 bases at J, with 12 bases between. Germline V CDR1 and CDR2: KGHSH, LQKENI.

This clone was picked up a small number of times. Additional DNA sequences in this sample encode the identical CDR3. The rearrangement joins TRBV9 to TRBJ2-2; D not certain. This CDR3 contains 14 residues. Deletions cut 0 bases from V and 6 bases from J, with 9 bases between. CDR1 is SGDLS and CDR2 is YYNGEE in the germline V gene. CDR3 amino acids: CASSVVGAAGELFF. The CDR3 bases are TGTGCCAGCAGCGTAGTGGGTGCGGCCGGGGAGCTGTTTTTT.

The chain joins TRBV19 to TRBJ2-7; the D gene is possibly TRBD1 (5 bases). CDR3 length: 13 residues. Deletions cut 5 bases from V and 3 bases from J, with 11 bases between. Germline lookup yields CDR1 LNHDA and CDR2 SQIVND (reference sequence). The CDR3 sequence is CASSAGLGYEQYF. CDR3 DNA sequence: TGTGCCAGTAGTGCAGGGTTGGGCTACGAGCAGTACTTC.

This clone came up a few times. The chain recombines TRBV6-6 with TRBJ2-3; 10 positions match TRBD2. This CDR3 is built from 16 residues. Germline V CDR1 and CDR2: MNHNY, SVGAGI (reference sequence). The V segment lost 0 bases and the J segment 4 bases; nucleotides outside the gene matches: 4. Here the CDR3 DNA reads TGTGCCAGCAGTTACTCGCTAGCGGGAGAATCAGATACGCAGTATTTT. Encoded protein: CASSYSLAGESDTQYF.

This chain uses TRBV10-3 with TRBJ1-1, with D perhaps matching TRBD1 (6 bases). V dropped 6 bases and J dropped 8 bases, with 16 bases sitting between them. Germline CDR1 and CDR2: ENHRY and SYGVKD. CDR3 length equals 13 residues. This CDR3 is CAISGKPTGEAFF. The CDR3 DNA sequence: TGTGCCATCAGCGGAAAACCGACAGGAGAAGCTTTCTTT.

There are a few counts of this clone. This sequence joins TRBV7-2 and TRBJ1-5; D is unresolved. The CDR3 spans 13 residues. V shed 2 bases and J shed 3 bases, with 5 bases lying between them. Germline V gene sequence: CDR1 SGHTA, CDR2 FQGNSA. DNA of the CDR3: TGTGCCAGCAGCTTATATAACAATCAGCCCCAGCATTTT. This sequence encodes CASSLYNNQPQHF.

This clone came up a few times. This chain connects TRBV5-4 to TRBJ2-1, with 7 bases lining up with TRBD2. The CDR3 length is 16 residues. The germline CDR1 and CDR2 sequences are SGHNT and YYREEE (reference sequence). Trimming cost V 7 bases and J 1 base; bases outside gene matches: 11. The CDR3 bases are TGTGCCAGCTCAGTGGGAGGGCCCCAATCCTACAATGAGCAGTTCTTC. This gives the protein CASSVGGPQSYNEQFF.

V gene TRBV9 combines with J gene TRBJ2-7, with 8 nucleotides matching TRBD1. The germline CDR1 and CDR2 sequences are SGDLS and YYNGEE. This CDR3 has 15 amino acids. Trimming removed 3 bases from V and 2 bases from J; junction bases left unmatched: 7. CDR3 bases: TGTGCCAGCAGCGCGAGGACAGGGTATCCCTACGAGCAGTACTTC. Its protein is CASSARTGYPYEQYF. Together with reference TRBV9 and TRBJ2-7, the CDR3 gives the full variable domain: DSGVTQTPKHLITATGQRVTLRCSPRSGDLSVYWYQQSLDQGLQFLIQYYNGEERAKGNILERFSAQQFPDLHSELNLSSLELGDSALYFCASSARTGYPYEQYFGPGTRLTVT.

This clone has more than one count but fewer than ten. This chain joins TRBV25-1 and TRBJ1-2; D is possibly TRBD1 (5 bases). The CDR3 runs to 16 residues. Trimming pared 3 bases from V and 0 bases from J, leaving 14 bases between. Germline V gene sequence: CDR1 MGHDK, CDR2 SYGVNS. The CDR3, as DNA: TGTGCCAGCAGTGAGGAACAGGCACCAACTAACTATGGCTACACCTTC. As protein: CASSEEQAPTNYGYTF.

This clone has a handful of counts. V is TRBV7-2 and J is TRBJ2-2; the D is unclear. The CDR3 covers 14 residues. V gave up 7 bases and J gave up 3 bases, with 12 bases separating them. In germline, CDR1 is SGHTA, CDR2 FQGNSA. In nucleotides, the CDR3 is TGTGCCAGCAAACCTTATATAGACACCGGGGAGCTGTTTTTT. It codes for CASKPYIDTGELFF.

V is TRBV28 and J is TRBJ2-7; D is undetermined. The V end lost 8 bases, the J end lost 2 bases, and 7 bases lay between the germline ends. CDR3 size: 11 residues. Germline assignment: CDR1 MDHEN and CDR2 SYDVKM. The CDR3 is CASPKTYEQYF. The CDR3, as DNA: TGTGCCAGCCCCAAAACCTACGAGCAGTACTTC.

The V call is TRBV4-3, the J call TRBJ1-2; 7 nucleotides match TRBD1. The CDR3 is made up of 16 amino acids. V shed 3 bases and J 4 bases; nucleotides not matched to a gene: 11. Per germline, CDR1 LGHNA and CDR2 YSLEER. The CDR3 loop reads CASSQSRQGLGYGYTF. CDR3 nucleotide sequence: TGCGCCAGCAGCCAGTCAAGACAGGGTTTAGGCTATGGCTACACCTTC.

This clone has just a few counts. The junction shows a germline mismatch at one end, possibly a read error. This chain connects TRBV6-1 to TRBJ2-3, with a possible D match to TRBD1 (6 bases). Germline CDR1 is MNHNS and CDR2 is SASEGT. The CDR3 is 13 residues long. The CDR3 region is CASGETPTGTQYF. CDR3 nucleotides: TGTGCCAGCGGGGAGACCCCGACAGGTACGCAGTATTTT.

The V and J genes are TRBV10-3 and TRBJ2-7; 8 positions match TRBD2. The germline V gene encodes CDR1 ENHRY and CDR2 SYGVKD. Trimming took 3 bases from V and 3 from J; bases not matched to a gene: 7. CDR3 length: 15 amino acids. CDR3 sequence: CAISDGVAGNYEQYF. Here the CDR3 DNA reads TGTGCCATCAGTGATGGGGTAGCGGGAAACTACGAGCAGTACTTC.

DNA of the CDR3: TGTGCCAGCAGCTTAGCGGGAGTTACAATGGAGCAGTTCTTC. Translating it yields CASSLAGVTMEQFF. The chain employs TRBV7-9 and TRBJ2-1; maybe TRBD2 (5 bases). Germline V gene data show CDR1 as SEHNR and CDR2 as FQNEAQ (reference sequence). Trimming removed 0 bases at V and 10 bases at J, with 13 bases between. The CDR3 is made up of 14 amino acids.

The chain carries TRBV25-1 and TRBJ2-7, with TRBD2 matching over 11 bases. The V segment lost 4 bases and the J segment 7 bases; nucleotides outside the gene matches: 12. Looked up from germline, CDR1 is MGHDK and CDR2 is SYGVNS. The CDR3 extends over 16 amino acids. CDR3 DNA: TGTGCCAGCAGTGTAACTAGCGGGAGCGGAGGGGATGAGCAGTACTTC. Translated: CASSVTSGSGGDEQYF.

The gene calls are TRBV6-1 and TRBJ2-7; D perhaps matches TRBD1 (6 bases). V gave up 4 bases and J gave up 8 bases, with 15 bases separating them. The germline gives CDR1 MNHNS, CDR2 SASEGT. The CDR3 extends over 13 amino acids. This CDR3 reads CASSGGLGVQQYF. CDR3 nucleotide sequence: TGTGCCAGCAGTGGGGGGCTGGGCGTGCAGCAGTACTTC.